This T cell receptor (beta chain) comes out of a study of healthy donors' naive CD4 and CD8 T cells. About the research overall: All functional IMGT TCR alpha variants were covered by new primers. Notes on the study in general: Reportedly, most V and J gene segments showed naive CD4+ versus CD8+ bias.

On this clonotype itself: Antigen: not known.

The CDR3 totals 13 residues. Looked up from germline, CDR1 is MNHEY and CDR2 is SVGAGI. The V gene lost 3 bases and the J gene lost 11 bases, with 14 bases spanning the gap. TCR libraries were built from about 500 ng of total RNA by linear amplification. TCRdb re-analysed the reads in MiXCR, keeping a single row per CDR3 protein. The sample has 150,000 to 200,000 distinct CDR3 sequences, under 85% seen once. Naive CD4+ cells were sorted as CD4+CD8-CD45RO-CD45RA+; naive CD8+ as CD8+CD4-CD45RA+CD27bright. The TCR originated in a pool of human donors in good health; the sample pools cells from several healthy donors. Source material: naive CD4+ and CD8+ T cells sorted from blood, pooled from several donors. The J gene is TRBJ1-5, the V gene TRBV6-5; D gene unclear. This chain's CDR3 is CASSYTALGSQHF. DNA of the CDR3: TGTGCCAGCAGTTATACAGCCCTCGGGTCCCAGCATTTT.